This note documents a single TCR beta chain sequence. Its antigen is still unknown. Naive CD8 cells comprised CD45RO-negative, CCR7-positively selected cells, excluding terminally differentiated effector memory CD45RA+ cells. The sample is drawn from a study of shared clonotypes between healthy human individuals. Study findings and constraints: Rarefaction exposed incomplete sorted-subset sequencing despite large depth. Generation probability values for non-shared clonotypes were lower than those for clonotypes shared by all four donors.

The V end lost 2 bases, the J end lost 0 bases, and 10 bases lay between the germline ends. Germline lookup yields CDR1 GTSNPN and CDR2 SVGIG (reference sequence). The CDR3 has 14 residues. Assay execution proceeded at the deep level. The authors split each subset's genomic DNA evenly across several immunoSEQ plates. Here immunoSEQ multiplex PCR was the method, and the copy in TCRdb shows in-frame clones only, minus some. Of 550,000 to 650,000 clones listed, about 96% are singletons. The sequenced sample consisted of naive CD8+ T cells sorted from blood. The clonotype comes from a woman in her twenties or thirties in good health. This rearrangement joins TRBV30 to TRBJ1-1; a possible D gene is TRBD1 (6 bases). The CDR3 loop is CAWSPGHLNTEAFF. The CDR3 DNA is TGTGCCTGGAGTCCGGGACACCTGAACACTGAAGCTTTCTTT.